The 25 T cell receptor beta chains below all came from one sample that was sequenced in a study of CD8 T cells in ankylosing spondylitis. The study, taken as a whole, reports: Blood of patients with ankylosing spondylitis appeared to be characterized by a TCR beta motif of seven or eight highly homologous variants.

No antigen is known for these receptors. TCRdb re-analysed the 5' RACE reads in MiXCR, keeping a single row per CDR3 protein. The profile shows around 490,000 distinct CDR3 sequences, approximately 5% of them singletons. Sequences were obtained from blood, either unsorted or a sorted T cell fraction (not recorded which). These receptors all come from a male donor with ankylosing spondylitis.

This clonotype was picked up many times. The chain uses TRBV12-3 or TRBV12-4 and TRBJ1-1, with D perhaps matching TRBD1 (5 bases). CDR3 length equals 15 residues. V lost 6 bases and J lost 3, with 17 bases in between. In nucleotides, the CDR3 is TGTGCCAGCAGCCCTAAGAGGGGCCGGGACACTGAAGCTTTCTTT. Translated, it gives CASSPKRGRDTEAFF.

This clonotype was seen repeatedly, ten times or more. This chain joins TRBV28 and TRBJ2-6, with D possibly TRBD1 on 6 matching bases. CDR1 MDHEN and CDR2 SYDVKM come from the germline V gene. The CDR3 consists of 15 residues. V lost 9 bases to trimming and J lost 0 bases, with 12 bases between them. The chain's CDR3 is CASSDSISGANVLTF. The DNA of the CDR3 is TGTGCCAGTTCGGACAGCATCTCTGGGGCCAACGTCCTGACTTTC.

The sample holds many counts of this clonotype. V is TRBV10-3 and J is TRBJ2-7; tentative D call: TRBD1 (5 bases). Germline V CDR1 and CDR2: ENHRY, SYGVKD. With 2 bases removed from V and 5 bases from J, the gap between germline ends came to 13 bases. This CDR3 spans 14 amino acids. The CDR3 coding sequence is TGTGCCATCAGTGAGCTAGGACAAGGTAACGAGCAGTACTTC. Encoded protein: CAISELGQGNEQYF.

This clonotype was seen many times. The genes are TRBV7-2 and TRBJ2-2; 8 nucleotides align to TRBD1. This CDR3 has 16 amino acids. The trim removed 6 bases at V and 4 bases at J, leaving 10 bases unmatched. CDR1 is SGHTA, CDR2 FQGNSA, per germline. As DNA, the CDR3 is TGTGCCAGCAGTTCCCTCCAGGGGGCGCTCACCGGGGAGCTGTTTTTT. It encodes CASSSLQGALTGELFF.

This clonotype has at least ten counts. Written as DNA, the CDR3 is TGTGCCACCAGCAGAGGCGGGAGCTCCTACGAGCAGTACTTC. This codes for CATSRGGSSYEQYF. The chain has TRBV15 and TRBJ2-7; 7 bases match TRBD2. After removal of 1 base from V and 0 bases from J, the junction contained 0 bases not matched to a gene. The CDR3 totals 14 residues. Germline V gives CDR1 LNHNV, CDR2 YYDKDF (reference sequence). Variable domain in full (rest from reference TRBV15 and TRBJ2-7): DAMVIQNPRYQVTQFGKPVTLSCSQTLNHNVMYWYQQKSSQAPKLLFHYYDKDFNNEADTPDNFQSRRPNTSFCFLDIRSPGLGDTAMYLCATSRGGSSYEQYFGPGTRLTVT.

This chain's CDR3 is CASRLVQGANTEAFF. CDR3 nucleotides: TGTGCAAGTCGCTTAGTCCAGGGAGCGAACACTGAAGCTTTCTTT. V gene TRBV12-2 combines with J gene TRBJ1-1; the table's D gene call, TRBD1, was not cross checked with the DNA. TRBV12-2 corresponds to a pseudogene. The CDR3 length is 15 residues.

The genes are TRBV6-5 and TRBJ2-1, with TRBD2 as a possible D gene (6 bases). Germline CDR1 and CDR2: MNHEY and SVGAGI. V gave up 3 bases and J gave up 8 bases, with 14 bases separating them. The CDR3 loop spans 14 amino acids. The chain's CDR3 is CASSYISRDDEQFF. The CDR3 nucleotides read TGTGCCAGCAGTTATATCTCGCGGGATGATGAGCAGTTCTTC.

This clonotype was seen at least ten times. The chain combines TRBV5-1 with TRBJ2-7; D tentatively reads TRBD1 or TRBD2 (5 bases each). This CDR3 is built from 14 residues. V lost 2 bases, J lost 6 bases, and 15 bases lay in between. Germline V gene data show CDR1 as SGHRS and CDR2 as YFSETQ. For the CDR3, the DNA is TGCGCCAGCAGCTTCGGGGCGTCTGGGGTCGAGCAGTACTTC. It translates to CASSFGASGVEQYF.

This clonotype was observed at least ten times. The CDR3 DNA is TGTGCCAGCAGCTTAGGCTCTAGCAACACCGGGGAGCTGTTTTTT. Protein sequence: CASSLGSSNTGELFF. The V and J genes are TRBV7-9 and TRBJ2-2, with D possibly matching TRBD2 (5 bases). This CDR3 contains 15 residues. Germline CDR1 reads SEHNR; CDR2 reads FQNEAQ (reference sequence). Trimming removed 1 base from V and 2 bases from J, with 8 bases in between.

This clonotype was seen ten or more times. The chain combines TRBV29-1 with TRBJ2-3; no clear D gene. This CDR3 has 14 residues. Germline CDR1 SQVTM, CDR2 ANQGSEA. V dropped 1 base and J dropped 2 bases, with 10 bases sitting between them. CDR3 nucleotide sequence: TGCAGCGTTGAAGGTCTTGACCTCACAGATACGCAGTATTTT. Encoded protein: CSVEGLDLTDTQYF.

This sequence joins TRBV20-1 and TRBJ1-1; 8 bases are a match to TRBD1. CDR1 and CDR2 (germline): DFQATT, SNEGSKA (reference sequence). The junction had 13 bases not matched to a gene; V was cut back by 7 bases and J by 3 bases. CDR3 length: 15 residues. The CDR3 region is CSGTPRGRGDTEAFF. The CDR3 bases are TGCAGTGGCACCCCCAGGGGGCGTGGGGACACTGAAGCTTTCTTT.

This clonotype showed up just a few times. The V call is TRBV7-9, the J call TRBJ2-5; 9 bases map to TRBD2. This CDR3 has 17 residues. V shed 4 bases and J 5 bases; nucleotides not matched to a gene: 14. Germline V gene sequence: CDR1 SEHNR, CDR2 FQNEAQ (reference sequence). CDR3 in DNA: TGTGCCAGCAGCTCCCTTAGGGGGGGACTAGCAGTGGAGACCCAGTACTTC. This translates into CASSSLRGGLAVETQYF.

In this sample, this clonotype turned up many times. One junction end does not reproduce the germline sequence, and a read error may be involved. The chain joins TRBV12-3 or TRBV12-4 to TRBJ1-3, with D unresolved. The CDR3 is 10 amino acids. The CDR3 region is CASSGGRTDF. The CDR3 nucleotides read TGTGCCAGCAGTGGTGGGCGAACTGATTTT.

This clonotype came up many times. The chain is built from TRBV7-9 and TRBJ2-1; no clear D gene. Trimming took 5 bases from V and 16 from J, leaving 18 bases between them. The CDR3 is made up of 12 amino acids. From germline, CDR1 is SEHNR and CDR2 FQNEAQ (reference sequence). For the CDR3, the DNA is TGTGCCAGCAGCCCGGCTCACCCCTGGGTTTTCTTC. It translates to CASSPAHPWVFF.

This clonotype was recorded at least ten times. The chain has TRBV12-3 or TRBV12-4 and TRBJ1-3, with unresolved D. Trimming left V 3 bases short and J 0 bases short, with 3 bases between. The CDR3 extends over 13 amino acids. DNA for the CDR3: TGTGCCAGCAGTTTGGCCTCTGGAAACACCATATATTTT. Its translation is CASSLASGNTIYF.

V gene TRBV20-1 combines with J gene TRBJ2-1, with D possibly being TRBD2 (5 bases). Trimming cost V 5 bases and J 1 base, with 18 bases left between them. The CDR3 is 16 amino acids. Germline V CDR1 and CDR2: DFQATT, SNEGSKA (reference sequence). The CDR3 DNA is TGCAGTGCTCCCGGAGGTTCTAGAAGGTCCTACAATGAGCAGTTCTTC. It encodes CSAPGGSRRSYNEQFF.

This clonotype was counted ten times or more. The DNA of the CDR3 is TGCAGTGCTAGCTTTACAGGGGCCGGTGAAAAACTGTTTTTT. Amino acid sequence: CSASFTGAGEKLFF. The chain links TRBV20-1 to TRBJ1-4; 7 bases align to TRBD1. Looked up from germline, CDR1 is DFQATT and CDR2 is SNEGSKA (reference sequence). With 3 bases clipped from V and 7 bases from J, the junction kept 8 bases outside the gene matches. The CDR3 consists of 14 residues.

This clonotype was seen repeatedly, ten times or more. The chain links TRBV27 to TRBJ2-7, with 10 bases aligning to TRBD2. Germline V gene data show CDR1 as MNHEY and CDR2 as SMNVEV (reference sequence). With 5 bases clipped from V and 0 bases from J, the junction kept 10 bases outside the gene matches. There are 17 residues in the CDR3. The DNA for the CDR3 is TGTGCCAGCAGTAGGGCTAGCGGGAGTGTATCCTCCTACGAGCAGTACTTC. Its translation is CASSRASGSVSSYEQYF.

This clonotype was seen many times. CDR3 in amino acids: CSALRTGGAGYGYTF. CDR3 nucleotide sequence: TGCAGTGCTCTCAGGACAGGGGGCGCCGGCTATGGCTACACCTTC. This rearrangement joins TRBV20-1 to TRBJ1-2; the match to TRBD1 covers 11 bases. CDR1 and CDR2 from the germline V gene are DFQATT and SNEGSKA (reference sequence). V was pared by 5 bases and J by 4 bases, with 9 bases of the junction left unmatched. The CDR3 is 15 residues long.

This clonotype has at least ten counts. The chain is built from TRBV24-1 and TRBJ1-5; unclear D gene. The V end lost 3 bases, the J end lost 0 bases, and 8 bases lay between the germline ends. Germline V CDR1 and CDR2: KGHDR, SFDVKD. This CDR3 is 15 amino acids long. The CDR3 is CATSDPRISNQPQHF. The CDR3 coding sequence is TGTGCCACCAGTGATCCTAGGATTAGCAATCAGCCCCAGCATTTT.

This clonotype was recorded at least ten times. The CDR3 DNA is TGTGCCAGCAGCTTGAGTCTGACGGGACAGGGAGGGGAAATATCCAGATATGGCTACACCTTC. Encoded protein: CASSLSLTGQGGEISRYGYTF. This chain connects TRBV11-2 to TRBJ1-2; 9 bases match TRBD1. V shed 3 bases, J shed 5 bases, and the junction held 25 bases outside the gene matches. Germline CDR1 is SGHAT and CDR2 is FQNNGV. CDR3 length: 21 residues.

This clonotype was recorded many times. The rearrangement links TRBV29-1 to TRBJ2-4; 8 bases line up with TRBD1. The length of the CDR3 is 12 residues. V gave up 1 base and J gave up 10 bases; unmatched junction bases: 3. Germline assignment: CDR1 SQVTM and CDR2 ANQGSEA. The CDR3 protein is CSVEGGQEIQYF. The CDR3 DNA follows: TGCAGCGTTGAAGGGGGACAGGAGATTCAGTACTTC.

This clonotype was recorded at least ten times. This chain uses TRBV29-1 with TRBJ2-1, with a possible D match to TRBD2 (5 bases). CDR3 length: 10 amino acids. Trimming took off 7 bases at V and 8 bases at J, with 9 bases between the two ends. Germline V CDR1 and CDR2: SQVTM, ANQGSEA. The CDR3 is CSGRWDEQFF. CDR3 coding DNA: TGCAGCGGGAGGTGGGATGAGCAGTTCTTC.

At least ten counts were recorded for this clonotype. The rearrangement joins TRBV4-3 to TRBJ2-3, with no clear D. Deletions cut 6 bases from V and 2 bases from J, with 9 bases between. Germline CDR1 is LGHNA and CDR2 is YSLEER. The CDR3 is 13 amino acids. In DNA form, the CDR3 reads TGCGCCAGCAGTCTTTCCTACACAGATACGCAGTATTTT. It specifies CASSLSYTDTQYF.

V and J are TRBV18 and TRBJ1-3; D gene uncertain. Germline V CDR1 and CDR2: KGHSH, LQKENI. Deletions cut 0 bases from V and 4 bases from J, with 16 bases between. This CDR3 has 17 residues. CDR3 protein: CASSPPSVYGSGNTIYF. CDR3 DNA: TGTGCCAGCTCACCACCGTCGGTATACGGGTCAGGAAACACCATATATTTT. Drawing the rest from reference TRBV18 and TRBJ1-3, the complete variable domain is NAGVMQNPRHLVRRRGQEARLRCSPMKGHSHVYWYRQLPEEGLKFMVYLQKENIIDESGMPKERFSAEFPKEGPSILRIQQVVRGDSAAYFCASSPPSVYGSGNTIYFGEGSWLTVV.